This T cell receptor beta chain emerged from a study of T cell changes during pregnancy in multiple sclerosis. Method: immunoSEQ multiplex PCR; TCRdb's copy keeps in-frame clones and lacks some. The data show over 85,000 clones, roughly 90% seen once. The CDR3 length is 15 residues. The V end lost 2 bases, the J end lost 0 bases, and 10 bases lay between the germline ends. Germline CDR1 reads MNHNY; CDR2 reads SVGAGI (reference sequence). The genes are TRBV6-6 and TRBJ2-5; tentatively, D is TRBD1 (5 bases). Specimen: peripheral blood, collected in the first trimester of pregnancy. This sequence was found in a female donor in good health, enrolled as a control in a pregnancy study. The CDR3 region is CASSYQAGYQETQYF. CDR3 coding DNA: TGTGCCAGCAGTTACCAAGCAGGGTACCAAGAGACCCAGTACTTC.